Listed here is a single T cell receptor beta chain. The data stem from a study of blood T cell repertoires in COVID-19. Looking at the study overall: Collection of acute and convalescent COVID-19 samples took place in the United States, Italy and Spain.

Authors' data handling: Reference gene primer amplification yielded estimated nucleated cell counts. Method: immunoSEQ multiplex PCR; TCRdb's copy keeps in-frame clones and lacks some. The D gene and trimming were derived from the DNA, and the V and J assignments and clone size from that table. The sample contains tens of thousands of clones, less than 95% of which appear only once. This TCR was sampled from a woman aged 40 to 55 with active COVID-19. The source material was peripheral blood.

CDR3 DNA sequence: TGTGCCAGTAGTATAGTATGGGGGGGGGACCATCAGCCCCAGCATTTT. Translation: CASSIVWGGDHQPQHF. The rearrangement uses TRBV19 and TRBJ1-5; D might be TRBD1 (5 bases). The V end was cut by 1 base, the J end by 5 bases, with 15 bases between. Germline V gene sequence: CDR1 LNHDA, CDR2 SQIVND (reference sequence). This CDR3 has 16 amino acids.